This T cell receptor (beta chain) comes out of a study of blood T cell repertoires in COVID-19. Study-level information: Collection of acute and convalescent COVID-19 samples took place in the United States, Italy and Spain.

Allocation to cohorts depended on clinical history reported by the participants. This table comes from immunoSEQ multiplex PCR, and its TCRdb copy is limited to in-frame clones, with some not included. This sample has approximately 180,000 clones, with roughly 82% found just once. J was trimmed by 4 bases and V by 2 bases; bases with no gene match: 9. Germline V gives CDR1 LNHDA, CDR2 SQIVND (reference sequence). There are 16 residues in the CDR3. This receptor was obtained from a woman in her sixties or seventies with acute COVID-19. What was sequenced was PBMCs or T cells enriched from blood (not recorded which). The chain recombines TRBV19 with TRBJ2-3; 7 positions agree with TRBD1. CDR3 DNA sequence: TGTGCCAGTAGTATAACCGGGACAGTGGGATCAGATACGCAGTATTTT. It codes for CASSITGTVGSDTQYF.